The 29 T cell receptor beta chains in this list originate from one sample, sequenced in a study of blood T cell repertoires in COVID-19. Method: immunoSEQ multiplex PCR; TCRdb's copy keeps in-frame clones and lacks some. The sample contains roughly 87,000 clones, roughly 89% of which appear only once. Sample: peripheral blood. The source of these receptors is an elderly woman with active COVID-19.

The chain couples TRBV20-1 to TRBJ1-1; no reliable D call. The ends were cut back, 3 bases at V and 1 base at J, with 3 bases in the middle. Germline-derived CDR1 and CDR2 are DFQATT and SNEGSKA (reference sequence). The CDR3 runs to 11 residues. DNA for the CDR3: TGCAGTGCTAGCAGGAACACTGAAGCTTTCTTT. Protein sequence: CSASRNTEAFF.

The chain combines TRBV24-1 with TRBJ1-2, with TRBD1 matching 7 bases. The ends lost 3 bases at V and 5 bases at J; junction bases unmatched: 5. Germline CDR1 and CDR2: KGHDR and SFDVKD. CDR3 length equals 14 residues. The CDR3 loop reads CATSDPNRGYGYTF. CDR3 sequence (DNA): TGTGCCACCAGTGATCCTAACAGGGGATATGGCTACACCTTC.

The sample holds one count of this clone. The V call is TRBV3-1 (or the pseudogene TRBV3-2), the J call TRBJ2-5; no clear D. In germline, CDR1 is LGHDT, CDR2 YNNKEL (reference sequence). V lost 7 bases and J lost 3, with 12 bases in between. CDR3 size: 13 residues. The CDR3, as DNA: TGTGCCAGCAAAGGCAGCGAGGAAGAGACCCAGTACTTC. It translates to CASKGSEEETQYF.

For this clone: A read error may produce the germline difference seen at one junction end. The rearrangement joins TRBV7-9 to TRBJ1-1, with D maybe TRBD1 (5 bases). This CDR3 is 13 amino acids long. Looked up from germline, CDR1 is SEHNR and CDR2 is FQNEAQ (reference sequence). The DNA of the CDR3 is TGTGCCAGCAGCTTAAGGGGCGGTCTTATGGTGATCTTT. Its protein product is CASSLRGGLMVIF.

The chain carries TRBV7-9 and TRBJ2-7; TRBD1 agrees at 7 bases. Germline V gives CDR1 SEHNR, CDR2 FQNEAQ (reference sequence). V lost 1 base and J lost 2; bases outside the gene matches: 8. CDR3 length equals 16 residues. The DNA of the CDR3 is TGTGCCAGCAGCTTAGTCCCCACGACAGGGACCTACGAGCAGTACTTC. It yields the protein CASSLVPTTGTYEQYF.

V gene TRBV19 combines with J gene TRBJ2-5; maybe TRBD1 (6 bases). Trimming pared 5 bases from V and 1 base from J, leaving 11 bases between. CDR1 LNHDA and CDR2 SQIVND come from the germline V gene (reference sequence). The length of the CDR3 is 14 residues. CDR3 nucleotide sequence: TGTGCCAGTAGTGCTCTACAGGGCCAAGAGACCCAGTACTTC. Translation: CASSALQGQETQYF.

J is TRBJ2-2 and V is TRBV12-3 or TRBV12-4, with 8 positions matching TRBD1. The CDR3 extends over 12 amino acids. V lost 8 bases and J lost 4; bases outside the gene matches: 0. Here the CDR3 DNA reads TGTGCCAGCGGACAGGGCACCGGGGAGCTGTTTTTT. Translation gives CASGQGTGELFF.

The chain joins TRBV7-8 to TRBJ2-3, with a weak D call TRBD2 (5 bases). Per the germline V gene, CDR1 is SGHVS and CDR2 is FQNEAQ. CDR3 length: 15 residues. The ends were cut back, 7 bases at V and 0 bases at J, with 14 bases in the middle. The CDR3 DNA reads TGTGCCAGCACCTATAACGGGGAAAGCACAGATACGCAGTATTTT. Translated, it gives CASTYNGESTDTQYF.

The J gene is TRBJ2-7, the V gene TRBV6-2 or TRBV6-3; a possible D gene is TRBD2 (6 bases). Germline V gene sequence: CDR1 MNHEY, CDR2 SVGEGT. V was cut by 4 bases and J by 8 bases, with 12 bases left in between. The CDR3 covers 12 residues. This chain's CDR3 is CASSSGDQKQYF. DNA of the CDR3: TGTGCCAGCAGTTCGGGGGACCAGAAGCAGTACTTC.

The chain has TRBV28 and TRBJ2-6; possible D gene TRBD2, 6 bases. The CDR3 consists of 15 residues. Germline V CDR1 and CDR2: MDHEN, SYDVKM. The germline V and J ends were trimmed by 7 bases and 0 bases, with 10 bases remaining between them. The CDR3 nucleotides read TGTGCCAGCACCTTCGGGGGCTCTGGGGCCAACGTCCTGACTTTC. Amino acids: CASTFGGSGANVLTF.

This sequence joins TRBV28 and TRBJ2-3; 8 bases agree with TRBD2. Germline trimming cut 5 bases from V and 1 base from J; bases unmatched to any gene: 8. Germline V gives CDR1 MDHEN, CDR2 SYDVKM. The CDR3 contains 16 residues. The CDR3 sequence is CASSGTSGGGTDTQYF. The CDR3 DNA reads as TGTGCCAGCAGTGGGACTAGTGGGGGTGGCACAGATACGCAGTATTTT.

The chain uses TRBV20-1 and TRBJ2-1; 10 bases align to TRBD2. The germline CDR1 and CDR2 sequences are DFQATT and SNEGSKA (reference sequence). CDR3 size: 15 residues. With 3 bases clipped from V and 7 bases from J, the junction kept 9 bases outside the gene matches. This CDR3 reads CSASLRLAGDNEQFF. The CDR3 DNA is TGCAGTGCTAGTCTGCGGCTAGCGGGAGATAATGAGCAGTTCTTC.

This clone showed up just once. J is TRBJ2-1 and V is TRBV27; 11 positions match TRBD2. Germline assignment: CDR1 MNHEY and CDR2 SMNVEV (reference sequence). Trimming took 0 bases from V and 4 from J; bases not matched to a gene: 8. The CDR3 is 18 amino acids. The CDR3 nucleotides read TGTGCCAGCAGTTTATCTATTCGACTAGCGGGAACGTACAATGAGCAGTTCTTC. Translation: CASSLSIRLAGTYNEQFF.

The DNA of the CDR3 is TGTGCCAGCATAACGGGAGGGGTCGGGGTCCAAGAGACCCAGTACTTC. It specifies CASITGGVGVQETQYF. The chain employs TRBV7-2 and TRBJ2-5, with 8 bases lining up with TRBD2. J gave up 1 base and V 7 bases, and 11 bases lay outside the gene matches. The CDR3 consists of 16 residues. The germline V gene encodes CDR1 SGHTA and CDR2 FQGNSA.

This chain uses TRBV15 with TRBJ2-3; D might be TRBD1 (6 bases). In germline, CDR1 is LNHNV, CDR2 YYDKDF (reference sequence). CDR3 size: 13 residues. V gave up 9 bases and J gave up 2 bases, with 12 bases separating them. CDR3 sequence (DNA): TGTGCCACGAACAGGGCTACCACAGATACGCAGTATTTT. Translation gives CATNRATTDTQYF.

V gene TRBV6-2 or TRBV6-3 combines with J gene TRBJ2-1, with 11 bases aligning to TRBD2. The CDR3 spans 15 residues. J gave up 3 bases and V 5 bases, and 3 bases lay outside the gene matches. Germline CDR1 reads MNHEY; CDR2 reads SVGEGT. The CDR3 sequence is CASSTGTSGYNEQFF. In nucleotides, the CDR3 is TGTGCCAGCAGTACCGGGACTAGCGGCTACAATGAGCAGTTCTTC.

The chain employs TRBV9 and TRBJ2-3; D not resolved. Trimming took 0 bases from V and 3 from J, leaving 11 bases between them. The CDR3 is 15 amino acids. In germline, CDR1 is SGDLS, CDR2 YYNGEE. CDR3 nucleotide sequence: TGTGCCAGCAGCGTAGAGCGCAGAACGACAGATACGCAGTATTTT. It codes for CASSVERRTTDTQYF.

Here the CDR3 reads CASSPLPSGSWNEQFF. CDR3 DNA: TGTGCCAGCTCACCTCTGCCTAGCGGGAGTTGGAATGAGCAGTTCTTC. V usage is TRBV18 and J usage is TRBJ2-1, with TRBD2 matching over 10 bases. With 3 bases clipped from V and 7 bases from J, the junction kept 9 bases outside the gene matches. There are 16 residues in the CDR3. Germline loops: CDR1 KGHSH, CDR2 LQKENI.

This chain joins TRBV6-2 or TRBV6-3 and TRBJ2-1, with 8 bases aligning to TRBD1. This CDR3 comprises 16 residues. Losses at the gene ends were 2 bases for V and 0 bases for J; bases not matched to a gene: 3. CDR1 MNHEY and CDR2 SVGEGT come from the germline V gene. For the CDR3, the DNA is TGTGCCAGCAGTTACGCACAGGGGGGCTCCTACAATGAGCAGTTCTTC. Its protein is CASSYAQGGSYNEQFF.

This chain uses TRBV3-1 (or the pseudogene TRBV3-2) with TRBJ2-5; 12 bases agree with TRBD2. CDR3 size: 15 residues. Germline-derived CDR1 and CDR2 are LGHDT and YNNKEL (reference sequence). Unmatched junction bases numbered 5, after V lost 4 bases and J lost 5 bases. CDR3 amino acids: CASSPTSGRSETQYF. CDR3 coding DNA: TGTGCCAGCAGCCCAACTAGCGGGAGGTCGGAGACCCAGTACTTC.

V and J are TRBV3-1 (or the pseudogene TRBV3-2) and TRBJ2-5, with D maybe TRBD2 (6 bases). CDR1 is LGHDT and CDR2 is YNNKEL in the germline V gene (reference sequence). This CDR3 is 14 amino acids long. With 3 bases removed from V and 4 bases from J, the gap between germline ends came to 12 bases. This CDR3 reads CASSQRGLGETQYF. DNA of the CDR3: TGTGCCAGCAGCCAGCGGGGTTTGGGAGAGACCCAGTACTTC.

The rearrangement links TRBV3-1 (or the pseudogene TRBV3-2) to TRBJ2-3; D call uncertain. The germline V gene encodes CDR1 LGHDT and CDR2 YNNKEL (reference sequence). CDR3 length equals 12 residues. V lost 1 base and J 4 bases, leaving 3 bases between the germline ends. The DNA for the CDR3 is TGTGCCAGCAGCCAAGGGCCAGATACGCAGTATTTT. This gives the protein CASSQGPDTQYF.

The chain carries TRBV28 and TRBJ1-3, with a weak D call TRBD1 (6 bases). The germline gives CDR1 MDHEN, CDR2 SYDVKM. Trimming stripped 7 bases from V and 3 bases from J, with 13 bases between. The CDR3 is made up of 14 amino acids. The DNA for the CDR3 is TGTGCCAGCATCCACAGGGAAGATGGAAACACCATATATTTT. The encoded protein is CASIHREDGNTIYF.

The chain recombines TRBV18 with TRBJ2-6, with TRBD1 matching 9 bases. CDR1 KGHSH and CDR2 LQKENI come from the germline V gene. The CDR3 loop spans 19 amino acids. The V and J ends lost 5 bases and 0 bases, in that order; junction bases with no gene match: 11. Here the CDR3 DNA reads TGTGCCAGCTCAGAAACGACAGGGGGGTTTTCCTCTGGGGCCAACGTCCTGACTTTC. Translating it yields CASSETTGGFSSGANVLTF.

J is TRBJ2-7 and V is TRBV4-3, with 7 bases lining up with TRBD2. Germline V gives CDR1 LGHNA, CDR2 YSLEER. This CDR3 region has 17 residues. The V and J ends lost 0 bases and 5 bases, in that order; junction bases with no gene match: 13. This chain's CDR3 is CASSQETLAVGNHEQYF. The CDR3 nucleotides read TGCGCCAGCAGCCAAGAAACCCTAGCGGTGGGAAACCACGAGCAGTACTTC.

V usage is TRBV6-5 and J usage is TRBJ2-7, with 9 bases lining up with TRBD1. With V trimmed by 10 bases and J by 1 base, 2 bases remained unmatched. CDR3 length: 12 residues. Germline CDR1 and CDR2: MNHEY and SVGAGI. The DNA for the CDR3 is TGTGCCACTGGACAGGGGTCCTACGAGCAGTACTTC. Protein: CATGQGSYEQYF.

The genes are TRBV5-1 and TRBJ2-1; 8 nucleotides match TRBD2. Germline trimming cut 0 bases from V and 2 bases from J; bases unmatched to any gene: 7. This CDR3 spans 17 amino acids. The V gene's germline CDR1 is SGHRS and CDR2 YFSETQ. The CDR3 sequence is CASSLVPSGPTYNEQFF. The DNA for the CDR3 is TGCGCCAGCAGCTTGGTGCCTAGCGGGCCCACCTACAATGAGCAGTTCTTC.

The gene calls are TRBV28 and TRBJ1-5; D is unclear. The V end was cut by 5 bases, the J end by 6 bases, with 8 bases between. This CDR3 comprises 12 residues. Germline CDR1 reads MDHEN; CDR2 reads SYDVKM. In DNA, the CDR3 is TGTGCCAGCAGTACTACAACTCAGCCCCAGCATTTT. Protein sequence: CASSTTTQPQHF.

This chain connects TRBV28 to TRBJ2-5, with a weak D call TRBD1 (6 bases). The CDR3 is 16 residues long. V shed 3 bases and J shed 0 bases, with 14 bases lying between them. CDR1 is MDHEN, CDR2 SYDVKM, per germline. The CDR3 region has the DNA TGTGCCAGCAGTTTCACAGGGCCTCGTTACCAAGAGACCCAGTACTTC. Residues: CASSFTGPRYQETQYF.